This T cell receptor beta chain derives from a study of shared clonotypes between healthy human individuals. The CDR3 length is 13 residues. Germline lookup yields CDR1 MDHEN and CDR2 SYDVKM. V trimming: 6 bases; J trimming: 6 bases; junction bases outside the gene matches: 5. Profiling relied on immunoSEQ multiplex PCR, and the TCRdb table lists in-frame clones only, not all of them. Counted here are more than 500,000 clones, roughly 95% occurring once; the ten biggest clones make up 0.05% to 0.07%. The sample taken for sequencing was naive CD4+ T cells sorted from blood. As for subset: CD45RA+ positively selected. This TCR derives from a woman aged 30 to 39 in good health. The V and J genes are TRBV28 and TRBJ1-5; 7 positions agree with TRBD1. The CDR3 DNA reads TGTGCCAGCAGGGAACAGGGGAGTCAGCCCCAGCATTTT. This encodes CASREQGSQPQHF.